This T cell receptor (beta chain) was sequenced during a study of response to subunit inactivated influenza vaccine. Using its own MiXCR run on the RT-PCR reads, TCRdb lists one record per CDR3 protein. This table has about half a million distinct CDR3 sequences, over 25% appearing once. The CDR3 is made up of 13 amino acids. Germline V gene data show CDR1 as DFQATT and CDR2 as SNEGSKA (reference sequence). V lost 1 base and J lost 5, with 12 bases in between. The receptor was derived from a middle-aged man who received an inactivated influenza vaccine. The V and J genes are TRBV20-1 and TRBJ2-7; a weak D match, TRBD1 (6 bases). This material consisted of CD4+ T cells sorted from PBMCs, taken roughly 5 days after vaccination. The CDR3 region is CSARGAGVNEQYF. The CDR3 DNA is TGCAGTGCTAGAGGGGCAGGGGTCAACGAGCAGTACTTC.